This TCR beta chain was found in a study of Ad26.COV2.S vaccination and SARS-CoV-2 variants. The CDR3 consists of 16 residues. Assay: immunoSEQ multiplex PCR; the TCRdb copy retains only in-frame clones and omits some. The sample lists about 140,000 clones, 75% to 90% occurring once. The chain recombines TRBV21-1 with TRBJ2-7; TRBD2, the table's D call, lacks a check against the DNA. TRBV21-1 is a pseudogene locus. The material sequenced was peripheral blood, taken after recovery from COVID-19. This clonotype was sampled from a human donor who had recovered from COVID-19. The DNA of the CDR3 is TGTGCCAGCAGCAAAGGGGAGGGCCCAAGTCCCTACGAGCAGTACTTC. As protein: CASSKGEGPSPYEQYF.